One sample yielded the 13 T cell receptor beta chains listed below, sequenced in a study of cytomegalovirus exposure and HLA in healthy donors. The PCR was carried out with 60 Vbeta primers and 13 Jbeta primers. TCRdb's copy holds only in-frame clones and misses some; the assay was immunoSEQ multiplex PCR. The ten top clones account for about 5%, within a sample of about 32,000 clones. Sequencing was performed on PBMCs. These TCRs come from a female donor in good health and CMV-seronegative.

V and J are TRBV19 and TRBJ1-5; D gene ambiguous. The germline CDR1 and CDR2 sequences are LNHDA and SQIVND (reference sequence). CDR3 length equals 15 residues. Between the trimmed V and J ends, which lost 6 bases and 2 bases, there was a span of 14 bases. In DNA, the CDR3 is TGTGCCAGTAGAGACGACCCACGGGGCAATCAGCCCCAGCATTTT. Translating gives CASRDDPRGNQPQHF.

The chain recombines TRBV7-3 with TRBJ1-1; D possibly corresponds to TRBD1 (5 bases). Between the trimmed V and J ends, which lost 0 bases and 4 bases, there was a span of 6 bases. This CDR3 region has 13 residues. Per the germline V gene, CDR1 is SGHTA and CDR2 is FQGTGA. CDR3 residues: CASSLTGGTEAFF. DNA for the CDR3: TGTGCCAGCAGCTTAACGGGGGGCACTGAAGCTTTCTTT.

The chain uses TRBV6-4 and TRBJ1-1; perhaps TRBD1 as D (5 bases). Germline V lookup: CDR1 MRHNA, CDR2 SNTAGT. V was cut by 4 bases and J by 3 bases, with 9 bases left in between. The CDR3 spans 13 residues. The CDR3 DNA follows: TGTGCCAGCAGTGCGGACACACACACTGAAGCTTTCTTT. As protein: CASSADTHTEAFF.

V and J are TRBV5-1 and TRBJ1-6; 7 bases map to TRBD1. J lost 0 bases, V lost 1 base, and 10 bases had no gene match. Germline V gene lookup returns CDR1 SGHRS and CDR2 YFSETQ. This CDR3 spans 19 amino acids. CDR3 DNA sequence: TGCGCCAGCAGCTTGCGGATGAGCAGGGGGAGCTCCTATAATTCACCCCTCCACTTT. Protein product: CASSLRMSRGSSYNSPLHF. Full variable domain (rest looked up from reference TRBV5-1 and TRBJ1-6): KAGVTQTPRYLIKTRGQQVTLSCSPISGHRSVSWYQQTPGQGLQFLFEYFSETQRNKGNFPGRFSGRQFSNSRSEMNVSTLELGDSALYLCASSLRMSRGSSYNSPLHFGNGTRLTVT.

J is TRBJ2-2 and V is TRBV9; D may be TRBD2 (6 bases). The CDR3 consists of 16 residues. Trimming shortened V by 2 bases and J by 5 bases, and 16 bases separated the two germline ends. The germline gives CDR1 SGDLS, CDR2 YYNGEE. The CDR3 nucleotides read TGTGCCAGCAGCGTGAGCCCCGACGGGGGAACCGGGGAGCTGTTTTTT. Its translation: CASSVSPDGGTGELFF.

V gene TRBV4-2 combines with J gene TRBJ2-2, with 8 bases that match TRBD2. Germline V gene lookup returns CDR1 LGHNA and CDR2 YNFKEQ. The CDR3 sequence is 17 residues long. Losses at the gene ends were 3 bases for V and 3 bases for J; bases not matched to a gene: 9. The CDR3 DNA sequence: TGTGCCAGCAGCCAGATCGGGGGGGCTAGGGACACCGGGGAGCTGTTTTTT. It translates to CASSQIGGARDTGELFF.

J is TRBJ2-1 and V is TRBV11-3; TRBD1 agrees at 12 bases. V gave up 5 bases and J gave up 6 bases; unmatched junction bases: 8. From germline, CDR1 is SGHNT and CDR2 YENEEA. This CDR3 comprises 16 residues. The CDR3 DNA is TGTGCCAGCAGCCGTGAGGGGGGACAGGGGGCCAATGAGCAGTTCTTC. Its translation: CASSREGGQGANEQFF.

The V and J genes are TRBV2 and TRBJ1-2, with D possibly TRBD1 on 5 matching bases. The CDR3 is 12 amino acids. The germline V gene has CDR1 SNHLY and CDR2 FYNNEI. V gave up 7 bases and J gave up 6 bases, with 12 bases separating them. The CDR3 nucleotides are TGTGCCAGCATATGGGACTCGGATGGCTACACCTTC. It encodes CASIWDSDGYTF.

The J gene is TRBJ2-3, the V gene TRBV7-8; 15 nucleotides match TRBD2. CDR1 and CDR2 from the germline V gene are SGHVS and FQNEAQ. The ends lost 1 base at V and 7 bases at J; junction bases unmatched: 3. The CDR3 loop spans 16 amino acids. As DNA, the CDR3 is TGTGCCAGCAGCTTAGGTGGGACTAGCGGGGGGTATACGCAGTATTTT. Protein: CASSLGGTSGGYTQYF.

J is TRBJ1-1 and V is TRBV29-1; 7 bases agree with TRBD1. V shed 8 bases, J shed 0 bases, and the junction held 6 bases outside the gene matches. Per the germline V gene, CDR1 is SQVTM and CDR2 is ANQGSEA. The CDR3 runs to 13 residues. CDR3 nucleotides: TGCAGCTCCCGGGACAGTCTGAACACTGAAGCTTTCTTT. Translation: CSSRDSLNTEAFF.

The gene calls are TRBV6-1 and TRBJ1-4, with 8 bases matching TRBD1. In germline, CDR1 is MNHNS, CDR2 SASEGT. V gave up 5 bases and J gave up 5 bases; unmatched junction bases: 4. The CDR3 has 14 residues. CDR3 protein: CASSKDRGNEKLFF. The CDR3 DNA follows: TGTGCCAGCAGTAAAGACAGGGGAAATGAAAAACTGTTTTTT.

The J gene is TRBJ2-5, the V gene TRBV19; D is ambiguous. Germline loops: CDR1 LNHDA, CDR2 SQIVND (reference sequence). CDR3 size: 12 residues. Between the trimmed V and J ends, which lost 8 bases and 5 bases, there was a span of 12 bases. DNA of the CDR3: TGTGCCAGTTTTACAAATTGGGAGACCCAGTACTTC. It translates to CASFTNWETQYF.

DNA for the CDR3: TGTGCCAGCAGTTTCGGGACAGGGAACACTGAAGCTTTCTTT. The encoded protein is CASSFGTGNTEAFF. The rearrangement joins TRBV27 to TRBJ1-1, with TRBD1 matching over 8 bases. This CDR3 region has 14 residues. Germline V CDR1 and CDR2: MNHEY, SMNVEV (reference sequence). Trimming removed 3 bases from V and 1 base from J; junction bases left unmatched: 1.